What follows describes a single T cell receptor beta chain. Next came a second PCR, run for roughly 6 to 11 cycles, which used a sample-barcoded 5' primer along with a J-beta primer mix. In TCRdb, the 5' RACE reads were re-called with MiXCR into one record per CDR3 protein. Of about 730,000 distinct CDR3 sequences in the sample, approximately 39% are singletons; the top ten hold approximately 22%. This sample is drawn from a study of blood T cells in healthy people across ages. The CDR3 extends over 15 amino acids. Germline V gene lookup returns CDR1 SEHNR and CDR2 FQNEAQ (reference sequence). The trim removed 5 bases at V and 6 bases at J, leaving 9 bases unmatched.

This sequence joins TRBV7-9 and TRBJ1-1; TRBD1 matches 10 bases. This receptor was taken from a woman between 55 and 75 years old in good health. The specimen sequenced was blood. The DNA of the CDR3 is TGTGCCAGCAGCCAGCGCGGGACAGGGGAATCTGAAGCTTTCTTT. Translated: CASSQRGTGESEAFF.